The sequence of this T cell receptor (beta chain) was determined in a study of CD8+ T cells in alopecia areata. Study-level information: Severity in treated patients was scored by percentage of scalp area affected. Study findings and constraints: Mice gave a clearer picture of TCR sharing than patients did, possibly for HLA-related reasons. Persistence of many expanded lesional clones was seen in scalp and blood during tofacitinib. Elevated clonality characterized lesional scalp relative to normal scalp, particularly in alopecia totalis/universalis.

This clone was seen a handful of times. The antigen remains undetermined. RNA was isolated and reverse transcribed to cDNA, the sequencing template. TCRdb's table, derived via immunoSEQ multiplex PCR, lists solely in-frame clones and lacks some. This table has 100,000 to 120,000 clones, 56% appearing once. Treatment indicated: oral pan-JAK inhibitor, 5-10 mg twice daily. Sequencing used CD4+ T cells sorted from blood, obtained at week 24, from a patient treated with tofacitinib. The sequence was collected from a human donor with alopecia areata.

This CDR3 is CASRAEGFSNQPQHF. As DNA, the CDR3 is TGTGCCAGTAGGGCAGAAGGATTTAGCAATCAGCCCCAGCATTTT. The chain employs TRBV19 and TRBJ1-5; D remains ambiguous. Per the germline V gene, CDR1 is LNHDA and CDR2 is SQIVND (reference sequence). CDR3 length: 15 amino acids. Trimming shortened V by 6 bases and J by 0 bases, and 12 bases separated the two germline ends.